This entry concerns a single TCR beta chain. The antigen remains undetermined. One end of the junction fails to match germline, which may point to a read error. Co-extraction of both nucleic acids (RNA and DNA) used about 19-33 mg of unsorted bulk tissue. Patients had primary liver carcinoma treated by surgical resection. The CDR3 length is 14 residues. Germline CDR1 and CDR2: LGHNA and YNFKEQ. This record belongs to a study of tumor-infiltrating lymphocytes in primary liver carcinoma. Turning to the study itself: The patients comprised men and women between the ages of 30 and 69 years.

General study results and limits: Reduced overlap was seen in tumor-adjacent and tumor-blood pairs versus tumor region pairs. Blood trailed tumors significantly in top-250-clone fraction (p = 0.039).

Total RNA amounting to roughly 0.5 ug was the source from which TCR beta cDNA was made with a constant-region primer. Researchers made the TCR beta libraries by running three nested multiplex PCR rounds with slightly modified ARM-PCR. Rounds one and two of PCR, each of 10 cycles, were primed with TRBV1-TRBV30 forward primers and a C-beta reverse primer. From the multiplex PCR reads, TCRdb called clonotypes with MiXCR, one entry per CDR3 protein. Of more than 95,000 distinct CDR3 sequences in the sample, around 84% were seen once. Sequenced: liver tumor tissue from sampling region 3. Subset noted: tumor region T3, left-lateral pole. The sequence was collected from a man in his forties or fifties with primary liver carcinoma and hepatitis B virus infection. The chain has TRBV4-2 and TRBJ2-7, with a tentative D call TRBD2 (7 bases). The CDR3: CTSRQGGGGYEQYF. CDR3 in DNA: TGTACCAGCAGGCAAGGGGGAGGGGGCTACGAGCAGTACTTC.